This TCR beta chain emerged from a study of blood T cell repertoires in COVID-19. Across the study: Acute and convalescent COVID-19 specimens originated in the United States, Italy and Spain. The analysed material was cDNA or gDNA that came from T cells, B-cell-depleted T cells, or PBMCs.

Authors' methods: Researchers report that nucleated cell counts were estimated from reference gene primer amplification. This table comes from immunoSEQ multiplex PCR, and its TCRdb copy is limited to in-frame clones, with some not included. For V, J and clone size, that table is used; D and trimming come from the DNA. The sample lists about 330,000 clones, about 88% occurring once. Resolution of symptoms, clearance, or two negative PCRs was present in recovered Cohort 3 donors. Germline V gene lookup returns CDR1 SGHAT and CDR2 FQNNGV. This CDR3 contains 11 residues. V lost 4 bases and J 3 bases, leaving 3 bases between the germline ends.

The rearrangement links TRBV11-2 to TRBJ1-1; D is unresolved. The origin of this receptor is a woman in her 30s who had recovered from COVID-19. Sequenced material: PBMCs or T cells enriched from blood (not recorded which). CDR3 residues: CASSSDTEAFF. The CDR3, as DNA: TGTGCCAGCAGCTCGGACACTGAAGCTTTCTTT.